The 15 T cell receptor beta chains listed next were all sequenced from one sample in a study of PD-1 blockade in mismatch repair-deficient tumors. Here immunoSEQ multiplex PCR was the method, and the copy in TCRdb shows in-frame clones only, minus some. Among around 48,000 clones listed, roughly three quarters were seen once. This specimen consisted of peripheral blood, obtained 4 weeks after starting pembrolizumab. These receptors all come from an adult with mismatch repair-deficient cancer.

This rearrangement joins TRBV10-3 to TRBJ1-2; 10 nucleotides agree with TRBD1. Germline V gene lookup returns CDR1 ENHRY and CDR2 SYGVKD. The CDR3 extends over 15 amino acids. Trimming removed 4 bases from V and 4 bases from J; junction bases left unmatched: 6. In DNA, the CDR3 is TGTGCCATCAGTGGAGCCGGGACAGGGGTCTATGGCTACACCTTC. Translating gives CAISGAGTGVYGYTF.

This chain connects TRBV5-1 to TRBJ2-5; D remains unclear. There are 14 residues in the CDR3. V shed 3 bases and J shed 4 bases, with 13 bases lying between them. Germline loops: CDR1 SGHRS, CDR2 YFSETQ. Written as DNA, the CDR3 is TGCGCCAGCAGCTACGGGTCCCTGGGAGAGACCCAGTACTTC. It encodes CASSYGSLGETQYF.

The chain carries TRBV19 and TRBJ1-2; 10 nucleotides match TRBD1. The junction had 9 bases not matched to a gene; V was cut back by 7 bases and J by 7 bases. CDR1 LNHDA and CDR2 SQIVND come from the germline V gene (reference sequence). The CDR3 extends over 14 amino acids. Here the CDR3 DNA reads TGTGCCAGTATTGGGACAGGGGTAGATGGTGGCTACACCTTC. Encoded protein: CASIGTGVDGGYTF.

The rearrangement joins TRBV6-4 to TRBJ2-5; no clear D gene. Trimming removed 5 bases from V and 5 bases from J, with 18 bases in between. Germline CDR1 and CDR2: MRHNA and SNTAGT. The CDR3 length is 15 residues. The chain's CDR3 is CASSLLGIPGETQYF. DNA for the CDR3: TGTGCCAGCAGTCTTCTTGGGATCCCCGGGGAGACCCAGTACTTC.

This chain uses TRBV25-1 with TRBJ1-5, with D perhaps matching TRBD1 (5 bases). Germline CDR1 is MGHDK and CDR2 is SYGVNS. V was clipped by 2 bases and J by 0 bases, with 8 bases between them. This CDR3 is 15 amino acids long. CDR3 sequence: CASSEDSYSNQPQHF. CDR3 in DNA: TGTGCCAGCAGTGAAGACAGTTATAGCAATCAGCCCCAGCATTTT.

This clone has only one observation. This chain connects TRBV30 to TRBJ2-7; weak D call: TRBD1 (6 bases). The V gene lost 4 bases and the J gene lost 5 bases, with 18 bases spanning the gap. Per germline, CDR1 GTSNPN and CDR2 SVGIG (reference sequence). The CDR3 runs to 14 residues. CDR3 sequence reads: CAWNPTGFLDEQYF. The CDR3 nucleotides read TGTGCCTGGAATCCTACAGGGTTTCTGGACGAGCAGTACTTC.

The CDR3 bases are TGTGCCAGCAGCTTAGTTTCGGGACAATACAAATACGAGCAGTACTTC. Translating it yields CASSLVSGQYKYEQYF. The V gene is TRBV13, the J gene TRBJ2-7; D is perhaps TRBD1 (6 bases). Trimming removed 1 base from V and 4 bases from J, with 17 bases in between. This CDR3 comprises 16 residues. Germline assignment: CDR1 PRHDT and CDR2 FYEKMQ (reference sequence).

This clone was observed a single time. The gene calls are TRBV9 and TRBJ1-1; no clear D gene. Trimming shortened V by 0 bases and J by 1 base, and 4 bases separated the two germline ends. The CDR3 runs to 13 residues. Germline V gene lookup returns CDR1 SGDLS and CDR2 YYNGEE. The CDR3 DNA reads TGTGCCAGCAGCGTAGAGGCGAACACTGAAGCTTTCTTT. Its translation: CASSVEANTEAFF. Full variable domain (rest looked up from reference TRBV9 and TRBJ1-1): DSGVTQTPKHLITATGQRVTLRCSPRSGDLSVYWYQQSLDQGLQFLIQYYNGEERAKGNILERFSAQQFPDLHSELNLSSLELGDSALYFCASSVEANTEAFFGQGTRLTVV.

The chain recombines TRBV19 with TRBJ1-5; perhaps TRBD1 as D (5 bases). Germline CDR1 LNHDA, CDR2 SQIVND (reference sequence). The CDR3 sequence is 16 residues long. V was trimmed by 10 bases and J by 0 bases, leaving 19 bases between them. CDR3 region: CANLLRGPYSNQPQHF. For the CDR3, the DNA is TGTGCCAATCTCCTGAGGGGCCCTTATAGCAATCAGCCCCAGCATTTT.

Here the CDR3 reads CASTRTVVSNQPQHF. CDR3 DNA: TGTGCCAGCACCCGGACAGTAGTTAGCAATCAGCCCCAGCATTTT. This chain joins TRBV19 and TRBJ1-5, with D perhaps matching TRBD1 (6 bases). Germline V CDR1 and CDR2: LNHDA, SQIVND (reference sequence). The V end lost 9 bases, the J end lost 0 bases, and 15 bases lay between the germline ends. The CDR3 sequence is 15 residues long.

The rearrangement joins TRBV15 to TRBJ1-4; the D gene is possibly TRBD1 (6 bases). V gave up 1 base and J gave up 2 bases, with 8 bases separating them. This CDR3 region has 15 residues. Germline V gene data show CDR1 as LNHNV and CDR2 as YYDKDF (reference sequence). The CDR3 reads CATSRARGTNEKLFF. Written as DNA, the CDR3 is TGTGCCACCAGCAGAGCCAGGGGTACTAATGAAAAACTGTTTTTT.

J is TRBJ1-3 and V is TRBV6-1; D gene uncertain. The CDR3 sequence is 15 residues long. Germline-derived CDR1 and CDR2 are MNHNS and SASEGT. V shed 6 bases and J shed 4 bases, with 16 bases lying between them. The CDR3 protein is CASSLRGVEGNTIYF. The CDR3 nucleotides read TGTGCCAGCAGCCTTCGGGGAGTAGAAGGAAACACCATATATTTT.

This clone was counted a single time. The genes are TRBV7-6 and TRBJ2-3, with unresolved D. The germline CDR1 and CDR2 sequences are SGHVS and FNYEAQ. The CDR3 runs 14 residues. Trimming cost V 6 bases and J 2 bases, with 12 bases left between them. Written as DNA, the CDR3 is TGTGCCAGCAGAGGTGGGATCGCCACAGATACGCAGTATTTT. Its translation: CASRGGIATDTQYF.

The chain links TRBV14 to TRBJ1-1; no clear D. Trimming left V 4 bases short and J 5 bases short, with 14 bases between. Germline V gene sequence: CDR1 SGHDN, CDR2 FVKESK. The CDR3 has 14 amino acids. CDR3 residues: CASSPWALRTEAFF. In nucleotides, the CDR3 is TGTGCCAGCAGCCCTTGGGCCCTGCGGACTGAAGCTTTCTTT.

The chain uses TRBV6-5 and TRBJ2-7, with TRBD1 matching 8 bases. CDR1 is MNHEY, CDR2 SVGAGI, per germline. The CDR3 loop spans 14 amino acids. Unmatched junction bases numbered 5, after V lost 4 bases and J lost 3 bases. Here the CDR3 DNA reads TGTGCCAGCAGTTCGGACAGGGACATCTACGAGCAGTACTTC. It yields the protein CASSSDRDIYEQYF.